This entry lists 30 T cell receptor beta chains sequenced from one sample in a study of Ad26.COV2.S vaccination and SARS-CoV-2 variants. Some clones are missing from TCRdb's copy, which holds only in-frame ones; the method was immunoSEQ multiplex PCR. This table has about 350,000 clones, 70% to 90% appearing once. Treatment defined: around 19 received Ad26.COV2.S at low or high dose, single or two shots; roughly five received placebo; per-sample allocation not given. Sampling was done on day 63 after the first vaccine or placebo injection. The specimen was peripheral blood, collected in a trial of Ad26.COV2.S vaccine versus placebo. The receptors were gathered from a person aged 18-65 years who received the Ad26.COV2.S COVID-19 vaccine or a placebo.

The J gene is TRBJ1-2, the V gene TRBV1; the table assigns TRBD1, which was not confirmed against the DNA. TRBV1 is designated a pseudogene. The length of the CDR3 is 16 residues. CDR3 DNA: TGCACCAGCAGCCAAGATAGGACAGTGGCTAACTATGGCTACACCTTC. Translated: CTSSQDRTVANYGYTF.

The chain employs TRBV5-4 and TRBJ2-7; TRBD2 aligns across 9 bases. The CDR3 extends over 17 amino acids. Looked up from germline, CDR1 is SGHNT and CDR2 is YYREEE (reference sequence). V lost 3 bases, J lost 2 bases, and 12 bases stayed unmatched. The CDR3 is CASSSKTSGGSAYEQYF. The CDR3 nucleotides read TGTGCCAGCAGCTCAAAGACTAGCGGAGGGAGTGCCTACGAGCAGTACTTC.

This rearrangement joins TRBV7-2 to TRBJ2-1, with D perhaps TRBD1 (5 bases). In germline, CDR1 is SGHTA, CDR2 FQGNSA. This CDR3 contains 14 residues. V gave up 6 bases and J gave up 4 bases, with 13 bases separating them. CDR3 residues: CASRPPQGYNEQFF. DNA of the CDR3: TGTGCCAGCAGGCCCCCCCAGGGATACAATGAGCAGTTCTTC.

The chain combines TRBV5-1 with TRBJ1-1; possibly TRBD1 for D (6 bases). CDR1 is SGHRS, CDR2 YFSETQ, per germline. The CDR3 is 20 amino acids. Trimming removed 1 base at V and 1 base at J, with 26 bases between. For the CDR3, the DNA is TGCGCCAGCAGCTTGTCGGGTGGGCAGGGGCTATCGCGTGGGAACACTGAAGCTTTCTTT. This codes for CASSLSGGQGLSRGNTEAFF.

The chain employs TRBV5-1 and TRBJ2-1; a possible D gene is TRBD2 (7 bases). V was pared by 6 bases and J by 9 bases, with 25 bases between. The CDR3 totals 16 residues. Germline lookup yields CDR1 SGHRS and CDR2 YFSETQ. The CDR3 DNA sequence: TGCGCCAGCAACCTAAATGGAGGGGGGGCGCACCTTGAGCAGTTCTTC. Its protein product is CASNLNGGGAHLEQFF.

CDR3 nucleotide sequence: TGTGCCAGCAGTGACGAGGGGGTCCCGAACACTGAAGCTTTCTTT. It codes for CASSDEGVPNTEAFF. The chain uses TRBV2 and TRBJ1-1; D might be TRBD1 (6 bases). CDR3 length: 15 residues. Germline V gene data show CDR1 as SNHLY and CDR2 as FYNNEI. Trimming pared 3 bases from V and 1 base from J, leaving 12 bases between. The full variable domain, with the rest looked up from reference TRBV2 and TRBJ1-1, is EPEVTQTPSHQVTQMGQEVILRCVPISNHLYFYWYRQILGQKVEFLVSFYNNEISEKSEIFDDQFSVERPDGSNFTLKIRSTKLEDSAMYFCASSDEGVPNTEAFFGQGTRLTVV.

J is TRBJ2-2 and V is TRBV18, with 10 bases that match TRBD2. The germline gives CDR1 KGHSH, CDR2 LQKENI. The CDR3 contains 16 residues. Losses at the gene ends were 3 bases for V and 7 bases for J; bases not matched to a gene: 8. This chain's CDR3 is CASSPGTSVFGGELFF. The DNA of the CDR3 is TGTGCCAGCTCACCCGGGACTAGCGTTTTTGGCGGGGAGCTGTTTTTT. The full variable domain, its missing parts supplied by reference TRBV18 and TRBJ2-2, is NAGVMQNPRHLVRRRGQEARLRCSPMKGHSHVYWYRQLPEEGLKFMVYLQKENIIDESGMPKERFSAEFPKEGPSILRIQQVVRGDSAAYFCASSPGTSVFGGELFFGEGSRLTVL.

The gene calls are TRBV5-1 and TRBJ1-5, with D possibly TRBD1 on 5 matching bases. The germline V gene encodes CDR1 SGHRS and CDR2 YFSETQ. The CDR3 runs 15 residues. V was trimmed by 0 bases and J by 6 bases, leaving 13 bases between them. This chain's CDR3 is CASSLVPGQGQPQHF. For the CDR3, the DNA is TGCGCCAGCAGCTTGGTACCAGGGCAGGGTCAGCCCCAGCATTTT.

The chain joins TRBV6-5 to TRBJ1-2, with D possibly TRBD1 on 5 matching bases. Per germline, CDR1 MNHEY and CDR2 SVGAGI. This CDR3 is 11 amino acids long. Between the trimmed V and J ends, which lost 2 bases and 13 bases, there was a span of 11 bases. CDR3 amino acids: CASSYGPQVTF. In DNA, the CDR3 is TGTGCCAGCAGTTACGGTCCACAGGTCACCTTC.

DNA of the CDR3: TGTGCCAGCAGCGTAGGGTCCGACAGTTCTAATGAAAAACTGTTTTTT. It encodes CASSVGSDSSNEKLFF. The chain combines TRBV9 with TRBJ1-4, with D possibly TRBD1 on 5 matching bases. CDR3 length: 16 amino acids. The germline V gene encodes CDR1 SGDLS and CDR2 YYNGEE. Trimming took 0 bases from V and 3 from J, leaving 12 bases between them.

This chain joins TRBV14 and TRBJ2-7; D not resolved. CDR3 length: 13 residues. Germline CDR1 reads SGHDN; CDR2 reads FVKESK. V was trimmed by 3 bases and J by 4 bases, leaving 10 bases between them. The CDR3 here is CASSQEILYEQYF. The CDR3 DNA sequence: TGTGCCAGCAGCCAGGAAATTTTGTACGAGCAGTACTTC.

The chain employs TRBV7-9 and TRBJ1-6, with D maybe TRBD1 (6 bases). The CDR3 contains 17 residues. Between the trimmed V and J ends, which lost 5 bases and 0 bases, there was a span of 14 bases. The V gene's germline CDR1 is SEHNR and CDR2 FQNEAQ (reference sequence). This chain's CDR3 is CASSPGQFSSYNSPLHF. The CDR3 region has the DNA TGTGCCAGCAGCCCAGGACAGTTTAGCTCCTATAATTCACCCCTCCACTTT.

In DNA, the CDR3 is TGCGCCAGCAGCTATAGCGTTTCCTACGAGCAGTACTTC. Translated, it gives CASSYSVSYEQYF. The chain is built from TRBV5-1 and TRBJ2-7; possible D gene TRBD2, 5 bases. V was pared by 3 bases and J by 1 base, with 8 bases between. Germline values: CDR1 SGHRS, CDR2 YFSETQ. The CDR3 covers 13 residues.

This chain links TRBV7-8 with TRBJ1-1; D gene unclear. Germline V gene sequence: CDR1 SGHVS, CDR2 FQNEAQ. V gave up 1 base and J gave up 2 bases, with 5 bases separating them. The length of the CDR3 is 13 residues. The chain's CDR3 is CASSLVANTEAFF. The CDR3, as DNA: TGTGCCAGCAGCTTAGTGGCCAACACTGAAGCTTTCTTT.

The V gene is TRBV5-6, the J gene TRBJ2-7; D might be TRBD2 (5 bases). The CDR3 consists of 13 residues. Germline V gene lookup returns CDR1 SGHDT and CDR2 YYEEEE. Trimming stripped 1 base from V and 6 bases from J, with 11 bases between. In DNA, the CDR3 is TGTGCCAGCAGCTTGATCCAACGGGGCGAGCAGTACTTC. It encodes CASSLIQRGEQYF.

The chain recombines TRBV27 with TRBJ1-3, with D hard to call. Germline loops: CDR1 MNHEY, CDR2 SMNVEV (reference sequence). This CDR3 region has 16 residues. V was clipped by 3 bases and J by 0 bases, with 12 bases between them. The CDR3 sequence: CASSFLARDSGNTIYF. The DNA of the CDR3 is TGTGCCAGCAGTTTCCTAGCCCGGGACTCTGGAAACACCATATATTTT.

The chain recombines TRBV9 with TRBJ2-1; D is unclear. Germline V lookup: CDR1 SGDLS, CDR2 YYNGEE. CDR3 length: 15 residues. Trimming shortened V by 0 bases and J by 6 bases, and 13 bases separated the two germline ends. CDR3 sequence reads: CASSVGSSGLNEQFF. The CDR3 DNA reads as TGTGCCAGCAGCGTAGGCTCTAGTGGTCTCAATGAGCAGTTCTTC.

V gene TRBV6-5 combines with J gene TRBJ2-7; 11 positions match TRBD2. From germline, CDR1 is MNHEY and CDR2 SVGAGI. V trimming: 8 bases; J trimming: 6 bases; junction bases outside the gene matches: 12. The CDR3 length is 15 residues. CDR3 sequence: CASFDWLLAGAEQYF. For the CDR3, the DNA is TGTGCCAGCTTTGATTGGCTACTAGCGGGGGCCGAGCAGTACTTC.

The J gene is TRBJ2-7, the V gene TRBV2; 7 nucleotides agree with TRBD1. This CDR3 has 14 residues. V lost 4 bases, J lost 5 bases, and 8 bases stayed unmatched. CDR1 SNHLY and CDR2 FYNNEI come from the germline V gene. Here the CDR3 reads CASSVQGITHEQYF. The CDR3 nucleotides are TGTGCCAGCAGTGTACAGGGGATAACCCACGAGCAGTACTTC.

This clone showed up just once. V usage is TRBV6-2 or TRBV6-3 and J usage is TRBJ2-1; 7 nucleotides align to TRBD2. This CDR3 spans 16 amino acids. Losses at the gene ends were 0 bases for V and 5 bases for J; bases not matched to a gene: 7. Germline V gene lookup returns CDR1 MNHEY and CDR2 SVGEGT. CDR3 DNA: TGTGCCAGCAGTTACTCTTCCCTAGGGACTAACAATGAGCAGTTCTTC. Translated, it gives CASSYSSLGTNNEQFF.

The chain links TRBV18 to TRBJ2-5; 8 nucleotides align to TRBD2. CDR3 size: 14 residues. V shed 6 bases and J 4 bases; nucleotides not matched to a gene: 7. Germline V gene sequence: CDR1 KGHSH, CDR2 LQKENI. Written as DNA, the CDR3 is TGTGCCAGCTCCCGCGGGGGGACCGGAGAGACCCAGTACTTC. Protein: CASSRGGTGETQYF.

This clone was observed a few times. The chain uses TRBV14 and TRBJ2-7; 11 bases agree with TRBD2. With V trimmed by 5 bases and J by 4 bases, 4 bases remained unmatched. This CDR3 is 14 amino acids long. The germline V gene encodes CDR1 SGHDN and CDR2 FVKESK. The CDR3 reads CASSGTSGNYEQYF. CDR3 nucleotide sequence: TGTGCCAGCAGCGGGACTAGCGGTAATTACGAGCAGTACTTC.

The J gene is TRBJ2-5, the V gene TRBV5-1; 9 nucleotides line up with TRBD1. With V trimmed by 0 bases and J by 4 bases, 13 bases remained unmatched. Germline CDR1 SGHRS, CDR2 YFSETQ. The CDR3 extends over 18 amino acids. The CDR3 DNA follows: TGCGCCAGCAGCTTGGCGTCTCCAGGACAGGGGAACGGAGAGACCCAGTACTTC. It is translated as CASSLASPGQGNGETQYF.

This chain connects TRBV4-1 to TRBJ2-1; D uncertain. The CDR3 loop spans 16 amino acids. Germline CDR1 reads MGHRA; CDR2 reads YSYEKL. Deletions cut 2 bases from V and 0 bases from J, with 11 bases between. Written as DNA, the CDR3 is TGCGCCAGCAGCCAAACGGGTGCCATCTCCTACAATGAGCAGTTCTTC. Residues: CASSQTGAISYNEQFF.

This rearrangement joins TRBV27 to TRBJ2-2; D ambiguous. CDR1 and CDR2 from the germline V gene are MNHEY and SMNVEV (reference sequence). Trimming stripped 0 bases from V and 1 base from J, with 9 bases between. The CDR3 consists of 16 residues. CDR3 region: CASSLSIGQNTGELFF. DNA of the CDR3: TGTGCCAGCAGTTTATCGATCGGGCAGAACACCGGGGAGCTGTTTTTT.

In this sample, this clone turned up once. The CDR3 nucleotides read TGTGCCAGCAGCCAAGTCGCGGGGAGCGGGAGGTTCTACGAGCAGTACTTC. Its protein is CASSQVAGSGRFYEQYF. The rearrangement uses TRBV3-1 (or the pseudogene TRBV3-2) and TRBJ2-7; TRBD2 agrees at 9 bases. The CDR3 is made up of 17 amino acids. Per the germline V gene, CDR1 is LGHDT and CDR2 is YNNKEL (reference sequence). V shed 1 base, J shed 3 bases, and the junction held 10 bases outside the gene matches.

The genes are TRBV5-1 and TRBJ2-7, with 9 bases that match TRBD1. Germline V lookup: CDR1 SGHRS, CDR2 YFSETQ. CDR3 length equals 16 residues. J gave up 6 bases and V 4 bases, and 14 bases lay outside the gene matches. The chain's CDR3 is CASSIFTGTGMSEQYF. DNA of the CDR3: TGCGCCAGCAGCATCTTCACCGGGACAGGGATGTCCGAGCAGTACTTC.

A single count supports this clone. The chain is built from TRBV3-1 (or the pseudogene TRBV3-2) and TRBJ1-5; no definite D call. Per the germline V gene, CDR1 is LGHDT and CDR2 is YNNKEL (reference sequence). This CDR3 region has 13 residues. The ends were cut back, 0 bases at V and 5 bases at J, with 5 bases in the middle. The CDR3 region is CASSQDLYQPQHF. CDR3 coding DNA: TGTGCCAGCAGCCAAGATCTCTATCAGCCCCAGCATTTT.

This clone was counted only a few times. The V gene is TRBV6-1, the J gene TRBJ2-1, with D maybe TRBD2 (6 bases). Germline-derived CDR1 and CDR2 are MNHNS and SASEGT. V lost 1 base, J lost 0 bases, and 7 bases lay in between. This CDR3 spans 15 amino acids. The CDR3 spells CASSEGAGSYNEQFF. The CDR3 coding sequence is TGTGCCAGCAGTGAAGGAGCGGGCTCCTACAATGAGCAGTTCTTC.

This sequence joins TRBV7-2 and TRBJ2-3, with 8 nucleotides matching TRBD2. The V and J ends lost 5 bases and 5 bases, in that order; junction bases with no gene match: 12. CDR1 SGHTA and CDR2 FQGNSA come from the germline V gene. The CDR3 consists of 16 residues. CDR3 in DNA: TGTGCCAGCAGCCTGCCTCGGGGGGGCGTTGGAGATACGCAGTATTTT. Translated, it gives CASSLPRGGVGDTQYF.